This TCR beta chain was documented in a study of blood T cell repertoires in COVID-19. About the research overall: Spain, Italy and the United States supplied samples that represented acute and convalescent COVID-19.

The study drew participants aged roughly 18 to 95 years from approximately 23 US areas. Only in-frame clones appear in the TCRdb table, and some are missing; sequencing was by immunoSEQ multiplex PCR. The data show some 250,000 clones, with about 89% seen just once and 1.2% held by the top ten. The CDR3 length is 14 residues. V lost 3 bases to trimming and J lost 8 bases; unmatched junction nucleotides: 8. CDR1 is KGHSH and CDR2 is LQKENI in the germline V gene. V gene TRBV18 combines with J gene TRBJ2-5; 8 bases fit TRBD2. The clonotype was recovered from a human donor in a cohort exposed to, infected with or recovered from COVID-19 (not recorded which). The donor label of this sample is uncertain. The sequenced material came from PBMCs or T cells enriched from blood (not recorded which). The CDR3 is CASSPPGTSPTQYF. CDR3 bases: TGTGCCAGCTCACCCCCCGGGACTAGTCCTACCCAGTACTTC.